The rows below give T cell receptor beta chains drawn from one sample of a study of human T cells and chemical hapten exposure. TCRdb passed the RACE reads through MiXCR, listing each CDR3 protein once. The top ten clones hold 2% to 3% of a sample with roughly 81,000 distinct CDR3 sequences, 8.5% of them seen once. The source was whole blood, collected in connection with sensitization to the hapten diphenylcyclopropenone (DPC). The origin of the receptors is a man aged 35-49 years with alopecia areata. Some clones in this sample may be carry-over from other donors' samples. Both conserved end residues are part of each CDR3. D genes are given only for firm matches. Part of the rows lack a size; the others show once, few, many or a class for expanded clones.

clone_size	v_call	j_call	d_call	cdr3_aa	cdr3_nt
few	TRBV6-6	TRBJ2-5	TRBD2	CASSYNSGSGIKETQYF	TGTGCCAGCAGTTACAATAGCGGGAGCGGGATTAAAGAGACCCAGTACTTC
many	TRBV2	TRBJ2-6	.	CASSEFWGDPGANVLTF	TGTGCCAGCAGTGAATTTTGGGGTGACCCTGGGGCCAACGTCCTGACTTTC
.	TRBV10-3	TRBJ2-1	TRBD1	CAIRPDRGDNEQFF	TGTGCCATCAGACCGGACAGGGGAGACAATGAGCAGTTCTTC
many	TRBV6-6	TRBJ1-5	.	CASSPWQNQPQHF	TGTGCCAGCAGTCCGTGGCAGAATCAGCCCCAGCATTTT
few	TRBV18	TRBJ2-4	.	CASSPLDSLWPKNIQYF	TGTGCCAGCTCACCCCTTGACTCTCTTTGGCCCAAAAACATTCAGTACTTC
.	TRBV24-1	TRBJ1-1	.	CATRNPRDKNTEAFF	TGTGCCACCAGAAACCCCAGGGACAAGAACACTGAAGCTTTCTTT
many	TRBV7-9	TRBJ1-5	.	CASSSVGTRQPQHF	TGTGCCAGCAGCTCCGTCGGGACCCGGCAGCCCCAGCATTTT
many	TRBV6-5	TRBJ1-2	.	CASSYKLRVGGYTF	TGTGCCAGCAGTTACAAGTTAAGAGTTGGTGGCTACACCTTC
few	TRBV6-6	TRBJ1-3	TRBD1	CASSSQTGVRGNTIYF	TGTGCCAGCAGTTCCCAAACAGGGGTACGGGGAAACACCATATATTTT
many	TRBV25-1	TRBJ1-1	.	CASSEYKGMGTEAFF	TGTGCCAGCAGTGAATACAAGGGGATGGGGACTGAAGCTTTCTTT
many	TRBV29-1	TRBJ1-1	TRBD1	CSAPSVNRGPGTEAFF	TGCAGCGCCCCATCAGTAAACAGGGGGCCCGGCACTGAAGCTTTCTTT
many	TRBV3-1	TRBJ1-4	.	CASSQDGLLLFF	TGTGCCAGCAGCCAGGACGGCCTACTCCTGTTTTTT
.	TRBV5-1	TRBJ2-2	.	CASSLAGTINTGELFF	TGCGCCAGCAGCTTGGCCGGGACCATCAACACCGGGGAGCTGTTTTTT
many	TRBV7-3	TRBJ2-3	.	CASSLQATSTDTQYF	TGTGCCAGCAGCTTACAGGCAACTAGCACAGATACGCAGTATTTT
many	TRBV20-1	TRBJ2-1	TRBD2	CSATRLAWSGSYNEQFF	TGCAGTGCTACCCGACTAGCGTGGAGCGGTTCCTACAATGAGCAGTTCTTC
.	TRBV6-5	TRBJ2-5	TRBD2	CASRRAGGPLGTQYF	TGTGCCAGCAGAAGAGCGGGAGGGCCTCTAGGGACCCAGTACTTC
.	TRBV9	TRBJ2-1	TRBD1	CASSPHLGTGSYNDQFF	TGTGCCAGCAGCCCGCACCTGGGGACAGGGTCCTACAATGATCAGTTCTTC